This entry lists 32 T cell receptor beta chains sequenced from one sample in a study of T cells after yellow fever vaccination. TCRdb fed the 5' RACE reads into MiXCR, producing one record per CDR3 protein. The table records over 150,000 distinct CDR3 sequences, approximately 6.2% of them present only once. The specimen was CD4+ T cells sorted from PBMCs, collected on the day of the first yellow fever vaccination. The source is a man aged 18-30 years who received the YFV17D yellow fever vaccine.

The V and J genes are TRBV6-1 and TRBJ1-2; no firm D call. From germline, CDR1 is MNHNS and CDR2 SASEGT. The CDR3 consists of 10 residues. V was cut by 2 bases and J by 5 bases, with 0 bases left in between. CDR3: CASSEYGYTF. The CDR3, as DNA: TGTGCCAGCAGTGAATATGGCTACACCTTC.

This clonotype was detected only a few times. The chain recombines TRBV7-2 with TRBJ2-7; D is uncertain. Germline V CDR1 and CDR2: SGHTA, FQGNSA. Trimming stripped 0 bases from V and 3 bases from J, with 9 bases between. This CDR3 spans 14 amino acids. CDR3 coding DNA: TGTGCCAGCAGCTTAGCGCCAGATTTCTACGAGCAGTACGTC. Translated, it gives CASSLAPDFYEQYV.

This sequence joins TRBV27 and TRBJ2-1; D is undetermined. Germline V gene data show CDR1 as MNHEY and CDR2 as SMNVEV (reference sequence). CDR3 length: 14 amino acids. V gave up 10 bases and J gave up 5 bases, with 18 bases separating them. CDR3 region: CATSVVAPHNEQFF. Written as DNA, the CDR3 is TGTGCCACTTCCGTAGTAGCCCCCCACAATGAGCAGTTCTTC.

The table lists this clonotype with many counts. V usage is TRBV6-2 or TRBV6-3 and J usage is TRBJ2-1; tentatively, D is TRBD1 (6 bases). The germline gives CDR1 MNHEY, CDR2 SVGEGT. The CDR3 has 13 residues. The V and J ends lost 10 bases and 3 bases respectively, with 13 bases between them. The CDR3 DNA follows: TGTGCCACGCTTCAGGGGAACTACAATGAGCAGTTCTTC. Amino acid sequence: CATLQGNYNEQFF.

This clonotype was recorded many times. Here the CDR3 DNA reads TGTGCCAGCAGCTCTCGAGGAACAGCCTCTGGAAACACCATATATTTT. Its translation: CASSSRGTASGNTIYF. V usage is TRBV5-6 and J usage is TRBJ1-3; D call uncertain. The CDR3 covers 16 residues. Germline-derived CDR1 and CDR2 are SGHDT and YYEEEE. The germline V and J ends were trimmed by 3 bases and 0 bases, with 13 bases remaining between them. Full variable domain (remainder filled in from reference TRBV5-6 and TRBJ1-3): DAGVTQSPTHLIKTRGQQVTLRCSPKSGHDTVSWYQQALGQGPQFIFQYYEEEERQRGNFPDRFSGHQFPNYSSELNVNALLLGDSALYLCASSSRGTASGNTIYFGEGSWLTVV.

This clonotype has just a few counts. CDR3 amino acids: CASSLQGQPSGNTIYF. As DNA, the CDR3 is TGCGCCAGCAGCTTGCAAGGACAGCCTTCTGGAAACACCATATATTTT. This chain connects TRBV5-1 to TRBJ1-3; weak D call: TRBD1 (6 bases). This CDR3 contains 16 residues. Trimming shortened V by 1 base and J by 1 base, and 12 bases separated the two germline ends. Germline loops: CDR1 SGHRS, CDR2 YFSETQ.

The chain uses TRBV6-2 or TRBV6-3 and TRBJ2-1, with D uncertain. The CDR3 is made up of 12 amino acids. V lost 5 bases to trimming and J lost 9 bases, with 11 bases between them. CDR1 MNHEY and CDR2 SVGEGT come from the germline V gene. CDR3: CASSDQISEQFF. The CDR3 coding sequence is TGTGCCAGCAGTGATCAAATCAGTGAGCAGTTCTTC.

The gene calls are TRBV5-1 and TRBJ2-3, with a possible D match to TRBD2 (6 bases). Germline V gene lookup returns CDR1 SGHRS and CDR2 YFSETQ. V was clipped by 7 bases and J by 4 bases, with 10 bases between them. CDR3 size: 12 residues. In nucleotides, the CDR3 is TGCGCCAGCCGACTAGAATCAGATACGCAGTATTTT. Translation: CASRLESDTQYF.

The sample holds many counts of this clonotype. The chain employs TRBV3-1 and TRBJ1-1; unclear D gene. The CDR3 is 14 residues long. CDR1 is LGHDT and CDR2 is YNNKEL in the germline V gene (reference sequence). V was trimmed by 3 bases and J by 4 bases, leaving 12 bases between them. The CDR3 sequence: CASSQGSAGTEAFF. The DNA of the CDR3 is TGTGCCAGCAGCCAGGGCAGTGCGGGCACTGAAGCTTTCTTT.

The chain's CDR3 is CASSKTGGETQYF. CDR3 bases: TGTGCCAGCAGCAAGACAGGGGGAGAGACCCAGTACTTC. The gene calls are TRBV21-1 and TRBJ2-5; the table's D call TRBD1 went unverified against the DNA. TRBV21-1 is annotated as a pseudogene. The CDR3 is 13 residues long.

Ten or more counts support this clonotype. CDR3 sequence: CSARGGKSRYGYTF. CDR3 sequence (DNA): TGCAGTGCTAGAGGGGGCAAATCCCGATATGGCTACACCTTC. The chain recombines TRBV20-1 with TRBJ1-2; a weak D match, TRBD1 (5 bases). Germline assignment: CDR1 DFQATT and CDR2 SNEGSKA (reference sequence). Trimming pared 1 base from V and 5 bases from J, leaving 14 bases between. The CDR3 extends over 14 amino acids.

The J gene is TRBJ1-2, the V gene TRBV20-1; D call uncertain. CDR1 DFQATT and CDR2 SNEGSKA come from the germline V gene (reference sequence). V was cut by 6 bases and J by 6 bases, with 23 bases left in between. The CDR3 contains 15 residues. The CDR3 DNA reads TGCAGTGCCCCCATAAATGGGCCACCGGGGAATGGCTACACCTTC. This translates into CSAPINGPPGNGYTF.

This clonotype was seen at least ten times. Here the CDR3 DNA reads TGCAGTGCTAGAGATAGGGCGGTGGGAACAGATACGCAGTATTTT. Its protein is CSARDRAVGTDTQYF. V is TRBV20-1 and J is TRBJ2-3; D not resolved. The germline V and J ends were trimmed by 0 bases and 3 bases, with 13 bases remaining between them. CDR3 length: 15 residues. CDR1 and CDR2 (germline): DFQATT, SNEGSKA (reference sequence).

This clonotype was counted many times. J is TRBJ2-3 and V is TRBV4-1; 9 bases map to TRBD1. The ends lost 2 bases at V and 2 bases at J; junction bases unmatched: 11. This CDR3 is built from 18 residues. Germline-derived CDR1 and CDR2 are MGHRA and YSYEKL. The CDR3 bases are TGCGCCAGCAGCCAATTACGCGTGGGGGACAGGGCCACAGATACGCAGTATTTT. Protein sequence: CASSQLRVGDRATDTQYF.

The chain has TRBV20-1 and TRBJ1-4; the D is unclear. The CDR3 consists of 13 residues. The V end lost 6 bases, the J end lost 8 bases, and 16 bases lay between the germline ends. Germline-derived CDR1 and CDR2 are DFQATT and SNEGSKA (reference sequence). CDR3 region: CSASDRRAEKLFF. The CDR3 region has the DNA TGCAGTGCCTCGGACCGGCGGGCAGAAAAACTGTTTTTT.

Many counts were recorded for this clonotype. The V and J genes are TRBV7-2 and TRBJ2-3; D may be TRBD1 or TRBD2 (7 bases each). Germline V gene sequence: CDR1 SGHTA, CDR2 FQGNSA. This CDR3 is 16 amino acids long. Trimming stripped 3 bases from V and 4 bases from J, with 17 bases between. CDR3 nucleotide sequence: TGTGCCAGCAGCTTCGGCCCAGGGGGGGCCGCAGATACGCAGTATTTT. Translation: CASSFGPGGAADTQYF.

This clonotype has a handful of counts. The V call is TRBV12-3 or TRBV12-4, the J call TRBJ1-6, with 10 bases matching TRBD1. J was trimmed by 7 bases and V by 2 bases; bases with no gene match: 2. CDR3 length: 15 amino acids. The CDR3: CASSLMGQGNSPLHF. In nucleotides, the CDR3 is TGTGCCAGCAGTTTAATGGGACAGGGGAATTCACCCCTCCACTTT.

In its sample, this clonotype was seen many times. The rearrangement joins TRBV4-2 to TRBJ1-2, with D unclear. The ends were cut back, 0 bases at V and 8 bases at J, with 16 bases in the middle. Per the germline V gene, CDR1 is LGHNA and CDR2 is YNFKEQ. The CDR3 totals 15 residues. Here the CDR3 reads CASSQDKGAGRGYTF. Written as DNA, the CDR3 is TGTGCCAGCAGCCAAGATAAAGGTGCGGGAAGGGGCTACACCTTC.

V gene TRBV6-5 combines with J gene TRBJ1-2, with no clear D. Germline CDR1 MNHEY, CDR2 SVGAGI. Trimming stripped 6 bases from V and 2 bases from J, with 10 bases between. The CDR3 has 13 amino acids. The CDR3 region is CASRPTVNYGYTF. Written as DNA, the CDR3 is TGTGCCAGCAGACCAACCGTGAACTATGGCTACACCTTC.

This clonotype was counted ten times or more. This rearrangement joins TRBV5-1 to TRBJ2-3; 15 nucleotides line up with TRBD2. The germline V gene encodes CDR1 SGHRS and CDR2 YFSETQ. V shed 0 bases, J shed 2 bases, and the junction held 10 bases outside the gene matches. The CDR3 extends over 20 amino acids. The CDR3 coding sequence is TGCGCCAGCAGCTTGGACGGGGGGACTAGCGGGGGGCAATTCACAGATACGCAGTATTTT. It encodes CASSLDGGTSGGQFTDTQYF.

The sample holds many counts of this clonotype. The chain carries TRBV10-2 and TRBJ2-7; TRBD2 agrees at 7 bases. Per germline, CDR1 WSHSY and CDR2 SAAADI. The junction had 17 bases not matched to a gene; V was cut back by 5 bases and J by 4 bases. The CDR3 runs to 17 residues. This chain's CDR3 is CASSPASGGGLSYEQYV. The DNA for the CDR3 is TGCGCCAGCAGTCCCGCTAGTGGGGGGGGTTTGAGTTACGAGCAGTACGTC.

This clonotype has at least ten counts. The V gene is TRBV15, the J gene TRBJ2-5; D not resolved. The germline V gene has CDR1 LNHNV and CDR2 YYDKDF (reference sequence). The CDR3 extends over 13 amino acids. V dropped 7 bases and J dropped 0 bases, with 9 bases sitting between them. The CDR3, as DNA: TGTGCCACCAACCTTGGCCACCAAGAGACCCAGTACTTC. It encodes CATNLGHQETQYF.

This clonotype has a count of ten or more. V and J are TRBV7-8 and TRBJ2-3; D gene unclear. V was trimmed by 0 bases and J by 2 bases, leaving 6 bases between them. The CDR3 has 14 residues. Germline V CDR1 and CDR2: SGHVS, FQNEAQ. CDR3 sequence reads: CASSLAPNTDTQYF. The CDR3 DNA follows: TGTGCCAGCAGCTTAGCGCCTAACACAGATACGCAGTATTTT. The full variable domain, in which reference TRBV7-8 and TRBJ2-3 provide the parts outside the CDR3, is GAGVSQSPRYKVAKRGQDVALRCDPISGHVSLFWYQQALGQGPEFLTYFQNEAQLDKSGLPSDRFFAERPEGSVSTLKIQRTQQEDSAVYLCASSLAPNTDTQYFGPGTRLTVL.

At least ten counts were recorded for this clonotype. The J gene is TRBJ2-7, the V gene TRBV7-2; a weak D match, TRBD2 (6 bases). V was cut by 0 bases and J by 2 bases, with 8 bases left in between. CDR1 is SGHTA and CDR2 is FQGNSA in the germline V gene. This CDR3 spans 14 amino acids. CDR3 bases: TGTGCCAGCAGCTTAGCCGGCGGGGCCTACGAGCAGTACGTC. Residues: CASSLAGGAYEQYV.

The V and J genes are TRBV9 and TRBJ2-5; D not resolved. Looked up from germline, CDR1 is SGDLS and CDR2 is YYNGEE. The CDR3 contains 14 residues. Trimming pared 4 bases from V and 5 bases from J, leaving 15 bases between. DNA of the CDR3: TGTGCCAGCAGCCCCCCGGCGGACGGGGAGACCCAGTACTTC. Its protein product is CASSPPADGETQYF.

The chain employs TRBV19 and TRBJ1-1, with a weak D call TRBD1 (6 bases). CDR1 and CDR2 (germline): LNHDA, SQIVND (reference sequence). This CDR3 comprises 17 residues. V was clipped by 6 bases and J by 1 base, with 21 bases between them. CDR3 sequence reads: CASSSPGVVAGNTEAFF. The CDR3 nucleotides read TGTGCCAGTAGCAGTCCAGGGGTAGTAGCGGGGAACACTGAAGCTTTCTTT.

This clonotype was seen a handful of times. The chain links TRBV3-1 to TRBJ1-2; the match to TRBD1 covers 9 bases. V was pared by 4 bases and J by 5 bases, with 11 bases of the junction left unmatched. The length of the CDR3 is 16 residues. CDR1 is LGHDT and CDR2 is YNNKEL in the germline V gene (reference sequence). CDR3 coding DNA: TGTGCCAGCAGCCCCGGGACAGGGAGTTGGGGTTATGGCTACACCTTC. Translated: CASSPGTGSWGYGYTF.

The CDR3 region has the DNA TGTGCCAGCAGCTCTCAGACAGGGCCAAATGAAAAACTGTTTTTT. Translated: CASSSQTGPNEKLFF. J is TRBJ1-4 and V is TRBV28, with TRBD1 matching over 7 bases. The CDR3 extends over 15 amino acids. Germline CDR1 and CDR2: MDHEN and SYDVKM. The ends lost 6 bases at V and 5 bases at J; junction bases unmatched: 9.

Ten or more counts support this clonotype. This rearrangement joins TRBV2 to TRBJ2-7; TRBD1 agrees at 7 bases. The CDR3 is 13 amino acids. V trimming: 8 bases; J trimming: 7 bases; junction bases outside the gene matches: 11. Germline V gives CDR1 SNHLY, CDR2 FYNNEI. The CDR3 is CASCATGMGEQYF. The CDR3 DNA is TGTGCCAGCTGCGCGACAGGGATGGGGGAGCAGTACTTC.

This clonotype appeared many times. The chain employs TRBV15 and TRBJ1-2; D remains ambiguous. There are 13 residues in the CDR3. Trimming removed 6 bases from V and 9 bases from J, with 17 bases in between. Germline V gene data show CDR1 as LNHNV and CDR2 as YYDKDF (reference sequence). The CDR3: CATRVDTMARYTF. The CDR3 region has the DNA TGTGCCACCAGGGTGGATACAATGGCTCGCTACACCTTC. Full variable domain (remainder filled in from reference TRBV15 and TRBJ1-2): DAMVIQNPRYQVTQFGKPVTLSCSQTLNHNVMYWYQQKSSQAPKLLFHYYDKDFNNEADTPDNFQSRRPNTSFCFLDIRSPGLGDTAMYLCATRVDTMARYTFGSGTRLTVV.

This clonotype was seen many times. The J gene is TRBJ1-5, the V gene TRBV12-3 or TRBV12-4; D uncertain. V was cut by 8 bases and J by 3 bases, with 11 bases left in between. CDR3 length: 13 amino acids. CDR3 nucleotide sequence: TGTGCCAGCGAGGCACAGCTCAATCAGCCCCAGCATTTT. The encoded protein is CASEAQLNQPQHF.

This clonotype was detected many times. The J gene is TRBJ2-3, the V gene TRBV7-2, with 7 positions matching TRBD2. CDR1 and CDR2 from the germline V gene are SGHTA and FQGNSA. The CDR3 is 15 residues long. The junction had 7 bases not matched to a gene; V was cut back by 3 bases and J by 4 bases. CDR3 sequence (DNA): TGTGCCAGCAGCTTTGGAGCGGGGATGGCAGATACGCAGTATTTT. This sequence encodes CASSFGAGMADTQYF.